Listed here are 4 T cell receptor beta chains from one sample, sequenced in a study of cytomegalovirus exposure and HLA in healthy donors. Primers for the PCR totalled 60 Vbeta and 13 Jbeta. This table comes from immunoSEQ multiplex PCR, and its TCRdb copy is limited to in-frame clones, with some not included. This sample's table has approximately 140,000 clones. Sample: PBMCs. The receptors shown here come from a woman between 45 and 65 years old in good health and CMV-seronegative.

This chain connects TRBV19 to TRBJ2-1, with TRBD2 matching 8 bases. This CDR3 region has 14 residues. The germline gives CDR1 LNHDA, CDR2 SQIVND (reference sequence). Trimming removed 8 bases from V and 8 bases from J; junction bases left unmatched: 11. CDR3 loop: CASGSAGEGDEQFF. CDR3 DNA sequence: TGTGCCAGTGGATCAGCGGGAGAGGGCGATGAGCAGTTCTTC.

This chain joins TRBV29-1 and TRBJ2-7; TRBD1 aligns across 8 bases. Germline values: CDR1 SQVTM, CDR2 ANQGSEA. There are 11 residues in the CDR3. The V segment lost 3 bases and the J segment 9 bases; nucleotides outside the gene matches: 4. The CDR3 loop is CSVDRGLGQYF. For the CDR3, the DNA is TGCAGCGTTGACAGGGGGCTCGGGCAGTACTTC.

The chain has TRBV11-2 and TRBJ2-5; 10 positions agree with TRBD2. V lost 5 bases to trimming and J lost 5 bases; unmatched junction nucleotides: 5. Germline values: CDR1 SGHAT, CDR2 FQNNGV. This CDR3 has 14 residues. The CDR3, as DNA: TGTGCCAGCAGCAGGGGGACTAGCGCGGAGACCCAGTACTTC. Translated: CASSRGTSAETQYF.

The gene calls are TRBV7-3 and TRBJ2-3; the D gene is possibly TRBD2 (6 bases). The CDR3 is 15 residues long. Looked up from germline, CDR1 is SGHTA and CDR2 is FQGTGA. V lost 0 bases and J lost 3, with 10 bases in between. Here the CDR3 DNA reads TGTGCCAGCAGCTTAACCTTTAGCGGTACAGATACGCAGTATTTT. Its translation: CASSLTFSGTDTQYF.